These 17 T cell receptor beta chains came from one sample sequenced in a study of T-cell memory formation after mild COVID-19. From the 5' RACE reads, TCRdb called clonotypes with MiXCR, one entry per CDR3 protein. The sample includes about 57,000 distinct CDR3 sequences, 12% seen only once; the top ten take roughly a quarter. Sequencing was carried out using PBMCs or a T cell subset sorted from them (not recorded which). These receptors originate from a man in his late teens or twenties who had mild COVID-19 (a few samples of this study predate the infection). Cell type and time point are not known.

The chain uses TRBV5-1 and TRBJ1-5; D unresolved. The CDR3 totals 16 residues. V lost 4 bases to trimming and J lost 6 bases, with 20 bases between them. Germline lookup yields CDR1 SGHRS and CDR2 YFSETQ. The CDR3 sequence is CASSPGVSSLGQPQHF. The CDR3 nucleotides read TGCGCCAGCAGCCCGGGTGTTAGCAGTCTCGGTCAGCCCCAGCATTTT. The variable domain in full, with the rest retrieved from reference TRBV5-1 and TRBJ1-5, is KAGVTQTPRYLIKTRGQQVTLSCSPISGHRSVSWYQQTPGQGLQFLFEYFSETQRNKGNFPGRFSGRQFSNSRSEMNVSTLELGDSALYLCASSPGVSSLGQPQHFGDGTRLSIL.

This clonotype showed up many times. This chain connects TRBV5-1 to TRBJ2-3; D is unresolved. Trimming removed 0 bases at V and 5 bases at J, with 7 bases between. Germline loops: CDR1 SGHRS, CDR2 YFSETQ. This CDR3 contains 13 residues. CDR3 DNA: TGCGCCAGCAGCTTGGCCCCGTTAGATACGCAGTATTTT. It encodes CASSLAPLDTQYF.

The CDR3 loop is CSATRPGLAGHTDTQYF. CDR3 DNA sequence: TGCAGTGCAACACGTCCGGGACTAGCGGGCCACACAGATACGCAGTATTTT. This rearrangement joins TRBV20-1 to TRBJ2-3; 12 positions match TRBD2. With 6 bases clipped from V and 2 bases from J, the junction kept 12 bases outside the gene matches. This CDR3 region has 17 residues. Germline-derived CDR1 and CDR2 are DFQATT and SNEGSKA (reference sequence).

This clonotype was seen a few times. The chain combines TRBV20-1 with TRBJ2-7; no clear D. V gave up 6 bases and J gave up 7 bases, with 13 bases separating them. The CDR3 length is 11 residues. The germline gives CDR1 DFQATT, CDR2 SNEGSKA (reference sequence). CDR3: CSAGYVSEQYF. CDR3 bases: TGCAGTGCAGGGTACGTTTCGGAGCAGTACTTC.

This clonotype is labeled medium-sized. This chain links TRBV20-1 with TRBJ2-4, with D hard to call. Trimming cost V 8 bases and J 0 bases, with 14 bases left between them. CDR3 length: 14 amino acids. Germline V lookup: CDR1 DFQATT, CDR2 SNEGSKA (reference sequence). The CDR3 here is CSTPPGIAKNIQYF. CDR3 coding DNA: TGCAGTACCCCTCCAGGCATAGCCAAAAACATTCAGTACTTC.

This clonotype was detected only a few times. The chain recombines TRBV4-1 with TRBJ1-2, with D perhaps TRBD1 (5 bases). Germline loops: CDR1 MGHRA, CDR2 YSYEKL. V was clipped by 3 bases and J by 7 bases, with 18 bases between them. This CDR3 is 15 amino acids long. CDR3 region: CASSQQIQGEFGYTF. CDR3 in DNA: TGCGCCAGCAGCCAGCAAATCCAGGGTGAATTTGGCTACACCTTC.

Ten or more counts support this clonotype. The chain recombines TRBV5-1 with TRBJ2-3; 10 nucleotides match TRBD1. This CDR3 comprises 15 residues. The junction had 3 bases not matched to a gene; V was cut back by 4 bases and J by 1 base. The germline V gene encodes CDR1 SGHRS and CDR2 YFSETQ. CDR3 amino acids: CASSTGTGGTDTQYF. The CDR3 nucleotides read TGCGCCAGCAGCACAGGGACAGGGGGCACAGATACGCAGTATTTT.

The rearrangement uses TRBV4-2 and TRBJ2-2; TRBD2 aligns across 10 bases. The CDR3 is 16 amino acids. Unmatched junction bases numbered 4, after V lost 4 bases and J lost 2 bases. Germline lookup yields CDR1 LGHNA and CDR2 YNFKEQ. CDR3 amino acids: CASSPLAGANTGELFF. As DNA, the CDR3 is TGTGCCAGCAGCCCCCTAGCGGGGGCAAACACCGGGGAGCTGTTTTTT.

The genes are TRBV7-2 and TRBJ2-1; 9 nucleotides align to TRBD2. The CDR3 has 16 residues. The V gene's germline CDR1 is SGHTA and CDR2 FQGNSA. The trim removed 6 bases at V and 12 bases at J, leaving 18 bases unmatched. Here the CDR3 DNA reads TGTGCCAGCAGGCCCTACTACGCGGGGGGGAAGGACGGGCAGTTCTTC. Translated: CASRPYYAGGKDGQFF.

V and J are TRBV12-3 or TRBV12-4 and TRBJ1-2; D may be TRBD1 (6 bases). This CDR3 comprises 14 residues. V shed 6 bases and J shed 4 bases, with 15 bases lying between them. CDR3 sequence: CASRQNRAGYGYTF. CDR3 DNA: TGTGCCAGCAGGCAAAACAGGGCTGGCTATGGCTACACCTTC.

Within the sample, this clonotype is medium-sized (0.01 to 0.1%). The CDR3 region has the DNA TGTGCCAGCAGAGGGGAGACTGAAGCTTTCTTT. Protein product: CASRGETEAFF. V is TRBV6-5 and J is TRBJ1-1; weak D call: TRBD1 (5 bases). Germline loops: CDR1 MNHEY, CDR2 SVGAGI. Trimming stripped 6 bases from V and 5 bases from J, with 7 bases between. This CDR3 has 11 amino acids.

This sequence joins TRBV11-3 and TRBJ1-2; D is unresolved. V was pared by 3 bases and J by 4 bases, with 12 bases between. Germline values: CDR1 SGHNT, CDR2 YENEEA. The CDR3 is 14 amino acids. This CDR3 is CASSFDLAAYGYTF. The CDR3, as DNA: TGTGCCAGCAGCTTTGATCTGGCAGCCTATGGCTACACCTTC.

This clonotype was detected only a few times. V usage is TRBV18 and J usage is TRBJ1-2; TRBD1 is a possible D gene (5 bases). Trimming removed 2 bases from V and 1 base from J, with 11 bases in between. CDR1 is KGHSH and CDR2 is LQKENI in the germline V gene. The CDR3 has 15 residues. CDR3 coding DNA: TGTGCCAGCTCACCAGCTGTAGGGGTTAACTATGGCTACACCTTC. It specifies CASSPAVGVNYGYTF. The full variable domain, completed using reference TRBV18 and TRBJ1-2, is NAGVMQNPRHLVRRRGQEARLRCSPMKGHSHVYWYRQLPEEGLKFMVYLQKENIIDESGMPKERFSAEFPKEGPSILRIQQVVRGDSAAYFCASSPAVGVNYGYTFGSGTRLTVV.

This clonotype was seen just once. This chain joins TRBV2 and TRBJ2-7; D is undetermined. V was cut by 0 bases and J by 6 bases, with 6 bases left in between. The germline V gene has CDR1 SNHLY and CDR2 FYNNEI. The CDR3 is 12 amino acids. The CDR3 protein is CASSEAAAEQYV. CDR3 coding DNA: TGTGCCAGCAGTGAAGCGGCGGCCGAGCAGTACGTC.

This clonotype turned up a few times. The J gene is TRBJ2-7, the V gene TRBV7-6; D might be TRBD1 (6 bases). The CDR3 loop spans 14 amino acids. The germline V gene has CDR1 SGHVS and CDR2 FNYEAQ. The V gene lost 0 bases and the J gene lost 3 bases, with 9 bases spanning the gap. Written as DNA, the CDR3 is TGTGCCAGCAGCTTAGCCGCCAGGGGCTACGAGCAGTACTTC. Residues: CASSLAARGYEQYF. The entire variable domain, with the rest obtained from reference TRBV7-6 and TRBJ2-7, is as follows: GAGVSQSPRYKVTKRGQDVALRCDPISGHVSLYWYRQALGQGPEFLTYFNYEAQQDKSGLPNDRFSAERPEGSISTLTIQRTEQRDSAMYRCASSLAARGYEQYFGPGTRLTVT.

The sample holds many counts of this clonotype. The chain joins TRBV25-1 to TRBJ1-2; 8 positions agree with TRBD1. This CDR3 comprises 12 residues. Germline CDR1 reads MGHDK; CDR2 reads SYGVNS. Unmatched junction bases numbered 6, after V lost 7 bases and J lost 8 bases. The DNA of the CDR3 is TGTGCCAGCATGGACAGGGCGGACGGCTACACCTTC. As protein: CASMDRADGYTF.

The chain carries TRBV3-1 and TRBJ2-3, with 8 bases matching TRBD2. Losses at the gene ends were 4 bases for V and 7 bases for J; bases not matched to a gene: 7. The CDR3 extends over 14 amino acids. Germline-derived CDR1 and CDR2 are LGHDT and YNNKEL (reference sequence). Here the CDR3 reads CASSPRTSRHTQYF. The CDR3, as DNA: TGTGCCAGCAGCCCACGGACTAGCAGGCATACGCAGTATTTT.